This TCR beta chain was retrieved from a study of T-cell memory formation after mild COVID-19. Overall study context: Largely donor-specific TCR clusters were found.

MiXCR, run by TCRdb on the 5' RACE reads, gives a single entry per CDR3 protein. The sample yields some 440,000 distinct CDR3 sequences, around 27% seen once. The junction had 8 bases not matched to a gene; V was cut back by 5 bases and J by 6 bases. The CDR3 is 15 residues long. There are many counts of this clonotype. The chain carries TRBV12-3 or TRBV12-4 and TRBJ2-7, with 12 positions matching TRBD1. The TCR was taken from an adult woman who had mild COVID-19 (a few samples of this study predate the infection). Cell type and time point are not known. Sequencing input: PBMCs or a T cell subset sorted from them (not recorded which). The CDR3 sequence is CASSVWGQGAGEQYF. The CDR3 region has the DNA TGTGCCAGCAGTGTGTGGGGACAGGGGGCTGGCGAGCAGTACTTC.